This record covers a single TCR beta chain. The antigen it binds to is not known. No much larger clone is present one base from it, and per-base qualities are unavailable. TCRbeta CDR3 regions were amplified from genomic DNA using the immunoSEQ Assay, a bias-controlled multiplex PCR. On the authors' methods: The number of nucleated cells in each sample was estimated by amplification of reference gene primers within the assay. To quantify the absolute abundance of each unique TCRbeta CDR3 rearrangement, sequence reads were collapsed and filtered. Productive Simpson clonality was computed per sample as the square root of Simpson's diversity index over productive rearrangements. TCRdb mirrors the immuneACCESS table, restricted to in-frame sequences. Some clones are absent from its copies; in checked studies, under half trace to an unresolved V gene, and the reason for the others is unknown. The DNA gave D and trimming, while V, J and clone size come from that table. The sample profile shows roughly 100,000 clones; 85% to 95% of them were found once. The top ten hold approximately 5.7% of the sample.

These data belong to a study of blood T cell repertoires in COVID-19 (TCRdb year 2020). About the full investigation: Samples from collaborators originated in the United States, Italy and Spain and spanned both the acute and convalescent phases of COVID-19. The material from the prospective study consisted of cDNA or gDNA derived from T cells, B-cell-depleted T cells, or PBMCs. Subjects who had been exposed to COVID-19, were actively infected with it, or had recovered from it provided the deeply sampled blood TCRbeta repertoires that made up the dataset. The repertoires were released in a freely available public database meant as a resource for research on the immune response to SARS-CoV-2. The samples were drawn from the first 160 participants of the ongoing ImmuneRACE study and from roughly 1,300 subjects provided by 6 global collaborators. Nearly every sample came with metadata listing a de-identified subject ID, COVID-19 status, age in years and sex. HLA class I and class II types, where available, came from metadata supplied by the sample provider rather than from assay-based typing.

Study-level results and caveats: Clinical and demographic metadata were provided uncurated, with the amount varying by source and participant.

The collaborating institutions used their own protocols to collect whole blood in K2EDTA tubes. Collaborator samples were shipped for TCRbeta analysis as frozen whole blood, isolated PBMCs, or DNA extracted from either sample type. The CDR3 starts with the cysteine, ends with the phenylalanine, and has 20 residues. Only the CDR3 portion is preserved as DNA: 60 bases, with reading frame beginning at the first base. Trimming removed 3 bases from V and 6 bases from J; the gene matches leave 16 bases unexplained. From the germline V gene (reference sequence), CDR1 is LNHNV and CDR2 is YYDKDF. The material sequenced was peripheral blood. The chain uses TRBV15 and TRBJ2-1; 14 bases in between match TRBD2. The clonotype comes from a man in his fifties with active COVID-19. CDR3 sequence: CATSSAYIMTSGRAANEQFF. The DNA is as follows: TGTGCCACCAGCAGCGCCTATATAATGACTAGCGGGAGGGCCGCCAATGAGCAGTTCTTC.